One and the same sample provided the 23 T cell receptor beta chains below, sequenced in a study of blood T cell repertoires in COVID-19. Generated by immunoSEQ multiplex PCR, the TCRdb table keeps only in-frame clones and is missing some. The data show 130,000 to 150,000 clones, with less than 90% seen just once and 5% to 6% held by the top ten. Sequenced material: PBMCs or T cells enriched from blood (not recorded which). These receptors were collected from a man between 40 and 49 years old with acute COVID-19.

CDR3 protein: CASPKPINQPQHF. CDR3 in DNA: TGTGCCAGTCCGAAGCCTATCAATCAGCCCCAGCATTTT. The chain links TRBV5-4 to TRBJ1-5; no clear D gene. Germline-derived CDR1 and CDR2 are SGHNT and YYREEE (reference sequence). Trimming cost V 8 bases and J 3 bases, with 12 bases left between them. The CDR3 loop spans 13 amino acids.

In this sample, this clone turned up once. The V gene is TRBV3-1 (or the pseudogene TRBV3-2), the J gene TRBJ2-6, with 8 bases matching TRBD1. From germline, CDR1 is LGHDT and CDR2 YNNKEL (reference sequence). The CDR3 sequence is 18 residues long. V shed 1 base, J shed 4 bases, and the junction held 9 bases outside the gene matches. This CDR3 reads CASSQAGQGAAGANVLTF. DNA for the CDR3: TGTGCCAGCAGCCAAGCGGGCCAGGGGGCGGCCGGGGCCAACGTCCTGACTTTC.

J is TRBJ1-1 and V is TRBV10-3; perhaps TRBD1 as D (5 bases). The CDR3 consists of 17 residues. The germline V and J ends were trimmed by 5 bases and 2 bases, with 21 bases remaining between them. Per the germline V gene, CDR1 is ENHRY and CDR2 is SYGVKD. CDR3 sequence: CAISSQPAGRINTEAFF. The DNA for the CDR3 is TGTGCCATCAGTTCCCAACCCGCAGGGCGGATAAACACTGAAGCTTTCTTT.

Details on this clone: Without the conserved terminal phenylalanine or tryptophan, this CDR3 likely stems from a read error. No DNA is shown, since the ends of the CDR3 on it are uncertain; the CDR3 is the one TCRdb lists. CDR3 loop: CASSFFQGTAPS. The V gene is TRBV7-9, the J gene TRBJ2-7; the table gives TRBD1 as D, unverified against the DNA. The CDR3 spans 12 amino acids, including both terminal residues. CDR1 and CDR2 from the germline V gene are SEHNR and FQNEAQ (reference sequence).

The DNA of the CDR3 is TGTGCCAGCAGTTACTCGCGCGGTTTTGGCTACACCTTC. It codes for CASSYSRGFGYTF. V gene TRBV6-5 combines with J gene TRBJ1-2; D not certain. V was shortened by 0 bases and J by 7 bases, with 9 bases between the two germline ends. The CDR3 sequence is 13 residues long. CDR1 is MNHEY, CDR2 SVGAGI, per germline.

The chain is built from TRBV9 and TRBJ1-5; maybe TRBD1 (5 bases). Germline loops: CDR1 SGDLS, CDR2 YYNGEE. Trimming took off 4 bases at V and 5 bases at J, with 13 bases between the two ends. CDR3 length: 14 amino acids. The CDR3 here is CASSPGRDDQPQHF. CDR3 nucleotides: TGTGCCAGCAGCCCCGGCAGGGATGATCAGCCCCAGCATTTT.

A note on this clone: Because the CDR3's place on the DNA is in doubt, the DNA is left out and the CDR3 is given as listed by TCRdb. This sequence joins TRBV27 and TRBJ1-1; the table's D call of TRBD1 was not tested on the DNA. The germline gives CDR1 MNHEY, CDR2 SMNVEV (reference sequence). From its first to its last residue, the CDR3 has 15 amino acids. The CDR3 reads CASSSSDRGNTEAFF.

V gene TRBV27 combines with J gene TRBJ2-2; no reliable D call. Looked up from germline, CDR1 is MNHEY and CDR2 is SMNVEV (reference sequence). V was pared by 5 bases and J by 5 bases, with 6 bases between. CDR3 length: 12 residues. The DNA of the CDR3 is TGTGCCAGCAGTCGAACTACCGGGGAGCTGTTTTTT. This codes for CASSRTTGELFF.

This clone has more than one count but fewer than ten. The rearrangement uses TRBV4-3 and TRBJ1-3, with unresolved D. Deletions cut 0 bases from V and 0 bases from J, with 6 bases between. CDR1 and CDR2 (germline): LGHNA, YSLEER. CDR3 size: 15 residues. As DNA, the CDR3 is TGCGCCAGCAGCCAAGACGCTACCTCTGGAAACACCATATATTTT. Protein sequence: CASSQDATSGNTIYF.

V usage is TRBV11-2 and J usage is TRBJ2-1; 11 nucleotides match TRBD2. The trim removed 2 bases at V and 6 bases at J, leaving 3 bases unmatched. Germline V CDR1 and CDR2: SGHAT, FQNNGV. This CDR3 spans 15 amino acids. The CDR3 DNA reads as TGTGCCAGCAGCTTATCACTAGCGGGGGTCAATGAGCAGTTCTTC. Amino acids: CASSLSLAGVNEQFF.

The chain has TRBV30 and TRBJ1-4; tentatively, D is TRBD1 (6 bases). CDR1 and CDR2 (germline): GTSNPN, SVGIG (reference sequence). This CDR3 contains 15 residues. With 0 bases removed from V and 10 bases from J, the gap between germline ends came to 18 bases. The CDR3 spells CAWSVLSGGRGKLFF. CDR3 nucleotide sequence: TGTGCCTGGAGTGTATTATCGGGGGGCCGGGGAAAACTGTTTTTT.

This clone was seen just once. DNA for the CDR3: TGTGCCAGCAGAGAGACTAGCGGCTCCTACGAGCAGTACTTC. Its protein product is CASRETSGSYEQYF. The chain has TRBV2 and TRBJ2-7, with TRBD2 matching over 9 bases. This CDR3 has 14 amino acids. The V gene end was trimmed by 6 bases and the J gene end by 0 bases; junction bases not matched to a gene: 3. The germline V gene encodes CDR1 SNHLY and CDR2 FYNNEI.

This clone is a singleton in its sample. The chain has TRBV14 and TRBJ2-1; tentative D call: TRBD1 (5 bases). The CDR3 loop spans 16 amino acids. The germline V gene has CDR1 SGHDN and CDR2 FVKESK. Between the trimmed V and J ends, which lost 0 bases and 9 bases, there was a span of 18 bases. This CDR3 is CASSQDPGNRFGEQFF. The CDR3 nucleotides are TGTGCCAGCAGCCAAGATCCAGGGAACCGCTTTGGTGAGCAGTTCTTC.

The V and J genes are TRBV28 and TRBJ2-7; D possibly corresponds to TRBD1 (6 bases). CDR3 length: 13 amino acids. Germline-derived CDR1 and CDR2 are MDHEN and SYDVKM. V was cut by 3 bases and J by 7 bases, with 13 bases left in between. The CDR3, as DNA: TGTGCCAGCAGTTTGACAGGTCGCGGGGAGCAGTACTTC. Translated: CASSLTGRGEQYF. The variable domain in full, with the rest retrieved from reference TRBV28 and TRBJ2-7, is DVKVTQSSRYLVKRTGEKVFLECVQDMDHENMFWYRQDPGLGLRLIYFSYDVKMKEKGDIPEGYSVSREKKERFSLILESASTNQTSMYLCASSLTGRGEQYFGPGTRLTVT.

This clone was counted between two and nine times. The V call is TRBV7-9, the J call TRBJ1-1; D uncertain. Germline-derived CDR1 and CDR2 are SEHNR and FQNEAQ (reference sequence). This CDR3 is 13 amino acids long. Deletions cut 5 bases from V and 0 bases from J, with 7 bases between. CDR3 DNA: TGTGCCAGCAGCGCCCGGTTGAACACTGAAGCTTTCTTT. Protein product: CASSARLNTEAFF. Drawing the rest from reference TRBV7-9 and TRBJ1-1, the complete variable domain is DTGVSQNPRHKITKRGQNVTFRCDPISEHNRLYWYRQTLGQGPEFLTYFQNEAQLEKSRLLSDRFSAERPKGSFSTLEIQRTEQGDSAMYLCASSARLNTEAFFGQGTRLTVV.

This sequence joins TRBV27 and TRBJ1-1; TRBD1 is a possible D gene (6 bases). Germline assignment: CDR1 MNHEY and CDR2 SMNVEV (reference sequence). The CDR3 extends over 15 amino acids. The V gene lost 0 bases and the J gene lost 4 bases, with 12 bases spanning the gap. The CDR3 DNA sequence: TGTGCCAGCAGTTTATCGTCAGGGGTTGGCACTGAAGCTTTCTTT. Translated, it gives CASSLSSGVGTEAFF.

V is TRBV11-2 and J is TRBJ2-1; 9 bases match TRBD2. The CDR3 sequence is 16 residues long. J lost 10 bases, V lost 1 base, and 11 bases had no gene match. Germline V CDR1 and CDR2: SGHAT, FQNNGV. The CDR3 sequence: CASSLGLAGGPGEQFF. CDR3 in DNA: TGTGCCAGCAGCTTAGGTTTGGCGGGGGGGCCGGGAGAGCAGTTCTTC.

The chain carries TRBV15 and TRBJ2-5, with 7 bases identical to TRBD2. Trimming took 3 bases from V and 10 from J; bases not matched to a gene: 14. In germline, CDR1 is LNHNV, CDR2 YYDKDF (reference sequence). The CDR3 sequence is 15 residues long. The CDR3 DNA follows: TGTGCCACCAGCAGTCTTGGGGGGGGGACCGTGGACCAGTACTTC. Protein: CATSSLGGGTVDQYF.

This clone was seen once. The rearrangement links TRBV19 to TRBJ1-1; D unclear. This CDR3 spans 14 amino acids. CDR1 is LNHDA, CDR2 SQIVND, per germline (reference sequence). V lost 1 base, J lost 0 bases, and 6 bases lay in between. The CDR3 protein is CASSIGTLNTEAFF. The CDR3 nucleotides read TGTGCCAGTAGTATAGGCACACTGAACACTGAAGCTTTCTTT.

This clone was recorded once. The chain employs TRBV2 and TRBJ1-2; TRBD1 agrees at 9 bases. The CDR3 contains 12 residues. In germline, CDR1 is SNHLY, CDR2 FYNNEI. The ends lost 6 bases at V and 6 bases at J; junction bases unmatched: 2. The CDR3 spells CASRGQGDGYTF. CDR3 coding DNA: TGTGCCAGCAGGGGACAGGGCGATGGCTACACCTTC. Full variable domain (missing parts from reference TRBV2 and TRBJ1-2): EPEVTQTPSHQVTQMGQEVILRCVPISNHLYFYWYRQILGQKVEFLVSFYNNEISEKSEIFDDQFSVERPDGSNFTLKIRSTKLEDSAMYFCASRGQGDGYTFGSGTRLTVV.

This clone was counted only a few times. The chain uses TRBV7-9 and TRBJ2-3; no firm D call. In germline, CDR1 is SEHNR, CDR2 FQNEAQ (reference sequence). V was shortened by 7 bases and J by 2 bases, with 16 bases between the two germline ends. The CDR3 covers 15 residues. The chain's CDR3 is CASTPRRRDTDTQYF. CDR3 nucleotide sequence: TGTGCCAGCACCCCACGGAGACGAGACACAGATACGCAGTATTTT.

The rearrangement uses TRBV9 and TRBJ2-7; no definite D call. With 4 bases removed from V and 3 bases from J, the gap between germline ends came to 14 bases. The CDR3 sequence is 14 residues long. CDR1 and CDR2 from the germline V gene are SGDLS and YYNGEE. This chain's CDR3 is CASSPGFSIYEQYF. The CDR3 DNA is TGTGCCAGCAGCCCCGGGTTCTCAATCTACGAGCAGTACTTC. The full variable domain, completed using reference TRBV9 and TRBJ2-7, is DSGVTQTPKHLITATGQRVTLRCSPRSGDLSVYWYQQSLDQGLQFLIQYYNGEERAKGNILERFSAQQFPDLHSELNLSSLELGDSALYFCASSPGFSIYEQYFGPGTRLTVT.

This clone was picked up a small number of times. This chain joins TRBV9 and TRBJ2-5; D call uncertain. Germline-derived CDR1 and CDR2 are SGDLS and YYNGEE. The V end lost 0 bases, the J end lost 4 bases, and 4 bases lay between the germline ends. This CDR3 is 12 amino acids long. The DNA of the CDR3 is TGTGCCAGCAGCGTAGGAGGAGAGACCCAGTACTTC. It is translated as CASSVGGETQYF.